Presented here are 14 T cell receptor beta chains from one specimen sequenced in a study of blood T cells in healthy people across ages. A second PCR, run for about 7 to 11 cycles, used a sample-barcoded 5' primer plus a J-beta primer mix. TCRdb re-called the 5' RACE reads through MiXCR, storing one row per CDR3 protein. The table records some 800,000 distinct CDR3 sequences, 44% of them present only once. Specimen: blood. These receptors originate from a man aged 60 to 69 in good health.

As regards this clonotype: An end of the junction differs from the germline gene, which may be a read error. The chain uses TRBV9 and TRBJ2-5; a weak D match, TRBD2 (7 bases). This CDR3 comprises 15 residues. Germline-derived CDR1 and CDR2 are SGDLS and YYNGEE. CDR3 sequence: CASNVRGGHGETQYF. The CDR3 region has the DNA TGTGCCAGCAACGTAAGGGGGGGACACGGGGAGACCCAGTACTTC.

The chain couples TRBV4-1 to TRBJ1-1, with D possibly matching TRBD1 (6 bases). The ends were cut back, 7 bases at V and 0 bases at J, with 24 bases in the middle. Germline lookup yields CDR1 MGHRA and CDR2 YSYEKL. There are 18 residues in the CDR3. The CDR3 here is CASTWALPTTGLNTEAFF. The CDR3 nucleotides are TGCGCCAGCACCTGGGCCCTCCCGACAACAGGGCTGAACACTGAAGCTTTCTTT.

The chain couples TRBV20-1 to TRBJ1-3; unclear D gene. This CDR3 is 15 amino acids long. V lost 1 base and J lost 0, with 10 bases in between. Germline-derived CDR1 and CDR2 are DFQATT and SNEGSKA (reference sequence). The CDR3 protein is CSARAPLASGNTIYF. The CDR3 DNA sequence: TGCAGTGCTAGAGCCCCATTGGCCTCTGGAAACACCATATATTTT.

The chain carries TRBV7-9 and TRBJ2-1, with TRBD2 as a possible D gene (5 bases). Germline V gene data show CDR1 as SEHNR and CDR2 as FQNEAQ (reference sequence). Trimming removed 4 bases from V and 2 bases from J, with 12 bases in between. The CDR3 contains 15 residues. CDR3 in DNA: TGTGCCAGCAGCTCCCTCCCCGGGGCCTACAATGAGCAGTTCTTC. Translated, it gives CASSSLPGAYNEQFF.

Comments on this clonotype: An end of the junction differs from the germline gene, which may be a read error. CDR3 loop: CVSSQFQSKMNTEAFF. CDR3 nucleotides: TGTGTCAGCAGCCAATTTCAGAGCAAAATGAACACTGAAGCTTTCTTT. The chain has TRBV3-1 and TRBJ1-1; unclear D gene. The CDR3 covers 16 residues. Germline V gene lookup returns CDR1 LGHDT and CDR2 YNNKEL (reference sequence).

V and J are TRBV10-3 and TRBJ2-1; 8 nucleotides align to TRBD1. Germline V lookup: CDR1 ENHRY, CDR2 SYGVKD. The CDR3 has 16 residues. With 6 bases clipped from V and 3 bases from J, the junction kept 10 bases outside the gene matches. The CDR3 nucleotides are TGTGCCATCAGAAATCCGGGACAGGATATCTACAATGAGCAGTTCTTC. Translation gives CAIRNPGQDIYNEQFF.

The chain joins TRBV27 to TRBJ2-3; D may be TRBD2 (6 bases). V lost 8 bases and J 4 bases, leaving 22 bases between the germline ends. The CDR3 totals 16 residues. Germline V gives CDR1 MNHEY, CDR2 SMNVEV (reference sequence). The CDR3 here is CASGERAILFSDTQYF. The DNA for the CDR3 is TGTGCCAGCGGCGAGCGGGCTATTTTATTTTCAGATACGCAGTATTTT.

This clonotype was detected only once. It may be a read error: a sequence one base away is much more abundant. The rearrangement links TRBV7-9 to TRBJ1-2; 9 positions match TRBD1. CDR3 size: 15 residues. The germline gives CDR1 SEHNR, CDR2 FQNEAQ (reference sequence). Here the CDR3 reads CASSPRTGVSYGYIF. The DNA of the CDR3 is TGTGCCAGCAGCCCCCGGACAGGGGTCTCCTATGGCTACATCTTC.

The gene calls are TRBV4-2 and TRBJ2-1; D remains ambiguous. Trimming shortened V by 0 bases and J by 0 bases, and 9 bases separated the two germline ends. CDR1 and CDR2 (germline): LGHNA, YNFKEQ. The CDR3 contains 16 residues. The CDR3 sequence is CASSQEATSSYNEQFF. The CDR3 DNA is TGTGCCAGCAGCCAAGAGGCCACGAGCTCCTACAATGAGCAGTTCTTC.

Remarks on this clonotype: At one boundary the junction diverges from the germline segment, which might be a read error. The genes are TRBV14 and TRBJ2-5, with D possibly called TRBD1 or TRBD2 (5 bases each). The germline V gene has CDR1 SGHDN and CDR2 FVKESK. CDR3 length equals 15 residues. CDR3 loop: CAGSRNTGTQETQYF. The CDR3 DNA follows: TGTGCCGGCAGCCGGAACACGGGGACCCAAGAGACCCAGTACTTC.

CDR3 sequence: CASSDPDEQFF. CDR3 bases: TGTGCCAGCAGTGATCCGGATGAGCAGTTCTTC. This chain connects TRBV2 to TRBJ2-1; unclear D gene. The CDR3 totals 11 residues. Germline-derived CDR1 and CDR2 are SNHLY and FYNNEI. V dropped 3 bases and J dropped 8 bases, with 5 bases sitting between them.

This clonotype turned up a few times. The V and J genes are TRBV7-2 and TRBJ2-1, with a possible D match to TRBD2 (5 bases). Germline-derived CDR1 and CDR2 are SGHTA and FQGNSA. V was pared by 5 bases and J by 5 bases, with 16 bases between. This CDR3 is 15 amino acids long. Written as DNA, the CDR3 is TGTGCCAGCAGCCCTAGCCGGGGTTTCAACAATGAGCAGTTCTTC. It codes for CASSPSRGFNNEQFF.

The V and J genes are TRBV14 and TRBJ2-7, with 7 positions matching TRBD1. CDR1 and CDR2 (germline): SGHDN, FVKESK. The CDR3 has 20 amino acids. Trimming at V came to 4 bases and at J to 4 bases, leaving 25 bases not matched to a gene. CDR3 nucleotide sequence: TGTGCCAGCAGCCCCCTTGGGTCCGCGGACAGGTCTTTTAGGATGTACGAGCAGTACTTC. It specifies CASSPLGSADRSFRMYEQYF.

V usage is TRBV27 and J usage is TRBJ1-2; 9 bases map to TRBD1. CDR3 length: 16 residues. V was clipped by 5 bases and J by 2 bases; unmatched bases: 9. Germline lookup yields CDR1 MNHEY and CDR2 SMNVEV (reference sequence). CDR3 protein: CASSLFKGQGNYGYTF. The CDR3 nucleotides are TGTGCCAGCAGTCTATTTAAAGGACAGGGGAACTATGGCTACACCTTC.